This entry describes one T cell receptor (beta chain). This record belongs to a study of radiotherapy plus CTLA-4 blockade in lung cancer. Sequencing was performed with immunoSEQ multiplex PCR; in TCRdb, only in-frame clones are kept and a portion is missing. The repertoire holds around 37,000 clones, with around 75% as singletons. The CDR3 spans 14 residues. Germline values: CDR1 MGHRA, CDR2 YSYEKL. Trimming removed 0 bases from V and 6 bases from J, with 11 bases in between. This receptor was obtained from a human donor with non-small cell lung cancer that progressed on radiotherapy plus ipilimumab. The V call is TRBV4-1, the J call TRBJ1-2; maybe TRBD1 (5 bases). The material was peripheral blood, obtained from a patient treated with radiotherapy plus ipilimumab. The CDR3 nucleotides read TGCGCCAGCAGCCAAGATGGCCAGGGCGATGGCTACACCTTC. Protein product: CASSQDGQGDGYTF.